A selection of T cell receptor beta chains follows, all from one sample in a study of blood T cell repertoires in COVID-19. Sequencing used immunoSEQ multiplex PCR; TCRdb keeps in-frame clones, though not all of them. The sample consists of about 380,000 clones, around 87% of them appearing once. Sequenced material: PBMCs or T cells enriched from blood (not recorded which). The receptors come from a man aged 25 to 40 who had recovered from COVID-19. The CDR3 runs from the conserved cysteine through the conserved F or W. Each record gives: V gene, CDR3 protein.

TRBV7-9,CASSLGARETQYF
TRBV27,CASSFGRDSSYGYTF
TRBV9,CASSLQDSSTDTQYF
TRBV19,CASSTGTGTNYGYTF
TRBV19,CASTPDRLISYEQYF
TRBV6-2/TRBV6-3,CASSSGPNTDTQYF
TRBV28,CASRQGLGNEKLFF
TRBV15,CATSREKYRPQHF
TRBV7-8,CASSLTASSGANVLTF
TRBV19,CASSEQRGNQPQHF
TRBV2,CASSGTGRSNQPQHF
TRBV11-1,CASSSGTSGGAKQFF
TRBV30,CAWSVIGGSNQPQHF